The text below deals with one TCR beta chain. Its target is not known. This sample is drawn from a study of T cells expressing NK-cell markers. Beta-chain TCR cDNA was generated via 5'RACE template switching with UMIs. TCRdb reanalyzed the 5' RACE reads, giving one entry per CDR3 protein sequence and no DNA. The sample's table shows a few hundred thousand distinct CDR3 sequences. Whole-study findings and limits: Leadership of the CD3+CD56-NKG2C+ fraction also belonged to these clonotypes in four donors.

Germline CDR1 reads MGHRA; CDR2 reads YSYEKL. The CDR3 has 15 residues. This chain links TRBV4-1 with TRBJ1-2; as DNA is missing, the TRBD1 call by TCRdb cannot be tested. The source of this sequence is a man aged 18 to 30 in good health. The sequenced sample was blood T cells: a sorted CD56 or NKG2C T cell subset, CD4+ or CD8+ T cells, or bulk PBMC T cells (not recorded which). CDR3 sequence reads: CASSQGQGAVYGYTF.